A single sample gave rise to the 6 T cell receptor beta chains below, sequenced in a study of brain T cells in children with intractable seizures. The method was immunoSEQ multiplex PCR; TCRdb's version includes in-frame clones alone and lacks a portion of them. The table shows approximately 41,000 clones, with approximately 92% occurring only once. Here the sequenced sample was peripheral blood, taken at surgery. These receptors originate from a girl aged 2 to 10 with tuberous sclerosis and intractable seizures.

CDR3 nucleotides: TGTGCCAGCAGCTTAGCCCCCTCAGGGACAGATACGCAGTATTTT. Encoded protein: CASSLAPSGTDTQYF. The genes are TRBV5-5 and TRBJ2-3; D may be TRBD1 (5 bases). This CDR3 is built from 15 residues. V gave up 2 bases and J gave up 3 bases, with 13 bases separating them. The V gene's germline CDR1 is SGHKS and CDR2 YYEKEE (reference sequence).

The CDR3 loop is CASSPKGYSGSYTEAFF. CDR3 DNA: TGTGCCAGCTCACCAAAGGGCTATAGCGGTTCTTACACTGAAGCTTTCTTT. This rearrangement joins TRBV18 to TRBJ1-1; D remains ambiguous. The CDR3 extends over 17 amino acids. V lost 2 bases and J 3 bases, leaving 19 bases between the germline ends. CDR1 is KGHSH and CDR2 is LQKENI in the germline V gene.

This chain uses TRBV7-9 with TRBJ2-6, with 8 bases lining up with TRBD1. The CDR3 covers 19 residues. Germline CDR1 reads SEHNR; CDR2 reads FQNEAQ (reference sequence). V shed 6 bases, J shed 0 bases, and the junction held 13 bases outside the gene matches. The CDR3 protein is CASSQRAGQAPSGANVLTF. DNA for the CDR3: TGTGCCAGCAGTCAACGGGCGGGACAGGCTCCCTCTGGGGCCAACGTCCTGACTTTC.

The V and J genes are TRBV10-3 and TRBJ1-1; the D is unclear. CDR1 is ENHRY and CDR2 is SYGVKD in the germline V gene. V was clipped by 3 bases and J by 0 bases, with 8 bases between them. The CDR3 sequence is 14 residues long. The CDR3 nucleotides are TGTGCCATCAGTGAAAGGGAGATGAACACTGAAGCTTTCTTT. This codes for CAISEREMNTEAFF.

This chain connects TRBV4-2 to TRBJ2-3; TRBD2 matches at 10 bases. J gave up 3 bases and V 0 bases, and 9 bases lay outside the gene matches. In germline, CDR1 is LGHNA, CDR2 YNFKEQ. The CDR3 loop spans 18 amino acids. This CDR3 reads CASSQDDPSGGTTDTQYF. CDR3 bases: TGTGCCAGCAGCCAAGATGATCCTAGCGGGGGAACAACAGATACGCAGTATTTT.

J is TRBJ2-7 and V is TRBV10-1; a possible D gene is TRBD2 (5 bases). Between the trimmed V and J ends, which lost 2 bases and 2 bases, there was a span of 10 bases. This CDR3 spans 14 amino acids. Looked up from germline, CDR1 is WNHNN and CDR2 is SYGVQD (reference sequence). As DNA, the CDR3 is TGCGCCAGCAGTGAGGTAAAGGAGGCCTACGAGCAGTACTTC. Its protein is CASSEVKEAYEQYF.